A selection of T cell receptor beta chains follows, all from one sample in a study of patients and donors after allogeneic stem cell transplantation. MiXCR, applied by TCRdb to the RT-PCR reads, yields one record per CDR3 protein. The repertoire consists of some 150,000 distinct CDR3 sequences, with about 40% occurring once and the leading ten covering around 50%. The source material was blood, either unsorted or a sorted T cell fraction (not recorded which). The receptors were sampled from a human donor who was either an allogeneic HSCT recipient or a stem cell or donor lymphocyte infusion donor (not recorded which). It is not recorded whose cells these are; they may come from a transplant donor. The CDR3 runs from the conserved cysteine through the conserved F or W. Fields, in order: V gene, J gene, clone size, CDR3 protein. Clone size is not always given. Where it is, it says once, few, many or a class for expanded clones.

>TRBV12-3/TRBV12-4|TRBJ1-5|NA
CASALGASNQPQHF
>TRBV27|TRBJ1-1|few
CASSSTGYTEAFF
>TRBV27|TRBJ2-5|NA
CASSPPARNAQYF
>TRBV7-9|TRBJ2-3|NA
CASRGGASDTQYF
>TRBV14|TRBJ1-1|NA
CASSHVDRFNTEAFF
>TRBV25-1|TRBJ1-6|few
CASLGDRGNSPLHF
>TRBV7-2|TRBJ1-5|NA
CASSPDFGNQPQHF
>TRBV12-3/TRBV12-4|TRBJ2-1|NA
CASSSKQAGGLDEQFF
>TRBV3-1|TRBJ1-2|NA
CASSQEKQGTFWNGYTF
>TRBV5-1|TRBJ1-5|few
CASSLEGPKSNQPQHF
>TRBV7-8|TRBJ1-5|many
CASSLGGWSNQPQHF
>TRBV25-1|TRBJ1-2|few
CASSESGGEIYGYTF
>TRBV4-1|TRBJ2-3|NA
CASSQVAGGRGVSTDTQYF
>TRBV6-2/TRBV6-3|TRBJ1-3|NA
CASSYRAPGNTIYF
>TRBV7-8|TRBJ2-2|NA
CASRTDSRGAGELFF
>TRBV4-2|TRBJ2-5|few
CASSQEREQGETQYF
>TRBV28|TRBJ1-5|NA
CASSLFVEVPNQPQHF
>TRBV9|TRBJ2-3|NA
CASSPSTFGGTDTQYF
>TRBV4-1|TRBJ1-1|NA
CASSPPDQRQRGTEAFF
>TRBV12-3/TRBV12-4|TRBJ1-2|NA
CASSLLAGVNYGYTF
>TRBV7-6|TRBJ1-5|few
CASSAGTGQPQHF
>TRBV12-3/TRBV12-4|TRBJ2-2|NA
CASSPRLLSTNTGELFF
>TRBV12-3/TRBV12-4|TRBJ2-3|NA
CASSFSGRGPGPDTQYF
>TRBV6-5|TRBJ1-1|few
CASSYPGTGLGSTEAFF
>TRBV25-1|TRBJ1-2|NA
CASSEPGTGVGYTF
>TRBV10-2|TRBJ2-3|once
CASSARDRGTDTQYF
>TRBV12-3/TRBV12-4|TRBJ1-2|few
CASSLQGSYGYTF
>TRBV6-6|TRBJ1-2|few
CASSYLGDGNNYGYTF
>TRBV6-6|TRBJ1-5|NA
CASGGETHSNQPQHF
>TRBV7-8|TRBJ2-2|NA
CASSSLAVPNTGELFF
>TRBV28|TRBJ1-1|NA
CASSLPPPTGSGTEAFF
>TRBV27|TRBJ1-1|NA
CASSLRWGTEAFF
>TRBV7-8|TRBJ2-5|NA
CASSFTEETQYF
>TRBV7-3|TRBJ2-3|few
CASSSGGARTDTQYF
>TRBV4-1|TRBJ1-1|NA
CASSRSGDLNTEAFF
>TRBV12-3/TRBV12-4|TRBJ1-2|NA
CASSLGGAGATFYGYTF
>TRBV6-1|TRBJ1-4|few
CASSDPRATNEKLFF
>TRBV6-1|TRBJ1-4|few
CASRVKDEKLFF
>TRBV9|TRBJ1-6|few
CASSVEELSPLHF
>TRBV4-2|TRBJ1-5|few
CASSQDGPPQPQHF
>TRBV24-1|TRBJ1-1|few
CATSDSGGVEAFF
>TRBV6-2/TRBV6-3|TRBJ1-1|NA
CASSSPGPSVTEAFF
>TRBV20-1|TRBJ1-1|NA
CSASPLGQGDTEAFF
>TRBV10-3|TRBJ1-1|NA
CAISERRDTEAFF
>TRBV19|TRBJ2-2|NA
CASNRGAQGGELFF
>TRBV12-3/TRBV12-4|TRBJ2-5|few
CASSLSAWETQYF
>TRBV5-6|TRBJ2-5|NA
CASSLLRQGPQETQYF
>TRBV6-6|TRBJ1-2|NA
CASSSLGQNYGYTF
>TRBV12-3/TRBV12-4|TRBJ2-4|NA
CASSLVQARDIQYF
>TRBV29-1|TRBJ2-1|NA
CSVAPQRGNEQFF
>TRBV27|TRBJ1-6|NA
CASSLSWFSPLHF
>TRBV10-3|TRBJ2-2|once
CAAQNTGELFF
>TRBV9|TRBJ2-5|few
CASSVGGQQETQYF
>TRBV28|TRBJ1-1|NA
CASSLPGPPDTEAFF
>TRBV4-2|TRBJ1-2|NA
CASRGPYGYTF